This TCR beta chain was sequenced in a study of identical twins. Study-wide findings and caveats: It was possible that invariant MAIT and iNKT cells partly confounded the zero-insertion analyses. Out-of-frame alpha sequences shared by twins showed excess low generation probability.

A universal primer site arose from template switching, and cDNA bore unique molecular identifiers. TCRdb reanalysed the 5' RACE reads using MiXCR and keeps one entry per CDR3 protein. Altogether 510,000 or so distinct CDR3 sequences are present, about 16% being singletons, with the ten largest covering more than 0.4%. A few counts support this clonotype. Its specificity is unknown. J gave up 4 bases and V 8 bases, and 9 bases lay outside the gene matches. The CDR3 has 14 residues. Germline CDR1 MDHEN, CDR2 SYDVKM. The same sample was also studied in work on yellow fever vaccine responses in identical twins.

The receptor was derived from a woman aged 18-29 years in good health. The sample was CD4+ T cells sorted from blood. This sequence joins TRBV28 and TRBJ1-1, with 8 bases lining up with TRBD1. The CDR3 DNA reads TGTGCCAGCCTCACCGGACAGGGACGCACTGAAGCTTTCTTT. Encoded protein: CASLTGQGRTEAFF. The entire variable domain, with the rest obtained from reference TRBV28 and TRBJ1-1, is as follows: DVKVTQSSRYLVKRTGEKVFLECVQDMDHENMFWYRQDPGLGLRLIYFSYDVKMKEKGDIPEGYSVSREKKERFSLILESASTNQTSMYLCASLTGQGRTEAFFGQGTRLTVV.